This T cell receptor beta chain was identified during a study of T cells expressing NK-cell markers. TCRdb reprocessed the 5' RACE reads; each CDR3 protein has one entry and no DNA is given. This sample's clone table lists 550,000 to 600,000 distinct CDR3 sequences. Points on this clonotype: Its antigen is still unknown.

Broader study findings: The contribution of dominant NKG2C+ clonotypes to CD8+ T cells in about 6 donors was roughly 1.0-7.0%. A few of the donors also had these clonotypes leading their CD3+CD56-NKG2C+ fraction.

Source material: blood T cells: a sorted CD56 or NKG2C T cell subset, CD4+ or CD8+ T cells, or bulk PBMC T cells (not recorded which). The TCR originated in a man aged 18 to 29 in good health.

CDR3 sequence reads: CASSPYGTVSGNTIYF. The chain carries TRBV11-2 and TRBJ1-3; with no DNA, the TCRdb D assignment of TRBD1 cannot be verified. The germline V gene has CDR1 SGHAT and CDR2 FQNNGV. The CDR3 runs 16 residues.